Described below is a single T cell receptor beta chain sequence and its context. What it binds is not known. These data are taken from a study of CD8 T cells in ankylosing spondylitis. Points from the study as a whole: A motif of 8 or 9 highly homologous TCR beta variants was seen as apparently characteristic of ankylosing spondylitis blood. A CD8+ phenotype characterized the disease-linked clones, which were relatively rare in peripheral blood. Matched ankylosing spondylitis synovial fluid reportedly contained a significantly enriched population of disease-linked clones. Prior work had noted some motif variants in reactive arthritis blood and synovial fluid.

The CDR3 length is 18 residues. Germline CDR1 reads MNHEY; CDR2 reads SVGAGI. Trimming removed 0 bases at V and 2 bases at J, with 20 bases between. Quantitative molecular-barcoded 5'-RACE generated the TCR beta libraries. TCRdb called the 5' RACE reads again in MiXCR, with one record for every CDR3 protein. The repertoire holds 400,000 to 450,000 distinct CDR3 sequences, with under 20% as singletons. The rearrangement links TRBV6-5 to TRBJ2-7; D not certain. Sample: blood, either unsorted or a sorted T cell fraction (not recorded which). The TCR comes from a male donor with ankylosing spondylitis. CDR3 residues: CASSYSMSSGRKTYEQYF. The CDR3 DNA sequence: TGTGCCAGCAGTTACTCGATGAGTTCCGGGCGGAAGACCTACGAGCAGTACTTC.